This T cell receptor (beta chain) emerged from a study of T cell responses to AZD1222 COVID-19 vaccine (dated by TCRdb to the early 2020s). In the study overall: A total of approximately 240 trial participants underwent TCR sequencing, of whom some 210 received two doses of AZD1222 and about 26 received two doses of the MenACWY control vaccine. Trial participants were enrolled into age subgroups of 18-55, 56-69 and 70-plus years, which contained roughly 140, 27 and 60 TCR-sequenced participants, respectively.

Overall results and qualifications from the work: The 56-69-year group was small, and its depth increase did not reach significance, likely because of low power. Nearly half of unique spike-specific TCRs reportedly recognized epitopes outside regions mutated in the B.1.351 and B.1.1.7 variants. Because no samples from the day 14 peak response were available, repertoires could be characterized only after the peak T cell response. Most participants were white British and females outnumbered males, and the authors suggested that clonal diversity may have been underestimated. Conclusions about previously exposed vaccinees are limited because only five to seven AZD1222 recipients were SARS-CoV-2 seropositive at baseline. After two AZD1222 doses, both the breadth and the depth of spike-specific TCRs were significantly higher than at day 0 and than in MenACWY recipients. Vaccine-associated CD4 TCRs spanned the whole spike protein, with dominant responses in regions 160-218 and 743-854.

The CDR3 regions of human TCRbeta chains were analyzed by immunosequencing. Per the original workflow: Repertoire TCRs were matched against a reference library of SARS-CoV-2-specific TCRs generated with the MIRA antigen-specificity platform. Breadth was defined as the fraction of unique TCRs that were SARS-CoV-2-associated. Depth was defined as the fraction of total T cells that were SARS-CoV-2-associated. Using the MIRA data, each spike-specific TCR was assigned both to the spike region to which the TCR was reactive and to a CD4 or CD8 class. Log10-transformed breadth and depth values were compared by one-way ANOVA with Sidak's multiple comparisons tests. The source is immuneACCESS, and TCRdb retained only in-frame sequences with V and J called. Part of the clones is not carried over; for the studies checked, unresolved V genes explain less than half of this, and the remainder is unexplained. V and J calls and clone size follow that table, whereas D and trimming were derived from the DNA. This sample lists around 140,000 clones; around 84% were detected once. 5% to 6% of the sample belongs to the ten largest clones.

The meaning of the sample's time point label: about 28 days (+/-7) after the second vaccine dose. AZD1222 recipients with second doses at about 4 weeks or about 12 weeks were pooled, because spike-specific TCR depth and breadth did not differ between schedules. Samples from vaccinated people were obtained from the UK trials COV001 and COV002, which included a single-blind randomized controlled phase 2/3 trial of AZD1222 (ChAdOx1 nCoV-19) in healthy adults. For TCRbeta chain sequencing, PBMC samples from trial participants were taken at day 0 and at day 28 after the second dose. Points on this clone: What this receptor recognizes is not known. The record has no base qualities; no much larger clone is one base away.

A distance of 5 bases separates the germline ends of V and J, which lose 4 bases and 5 bases respectively. The CDR3 goes from the cysteine to the phenylalanine over 12 residues. The read is trimmed to its CDR3 DNA, 36 bases read in frame from base 1. The germline V gene yields SNHLY for CDR1 and FYNNEI for CDR2. The sample consisted of peripheral blood, taken 28 days after the second AZD1222 dose. Recombination joined TRBV2 with TRBJ1-4, with an unclear D gene assignment. The TCR originated in an adult who received the AZD1222 COVID-19 vaccine. The CDR3: CASSAPNEKLFF. The DNA is as follows: TGTGCCAGCAGTGCCCCAAATGAAAAACTGTTTTTT.